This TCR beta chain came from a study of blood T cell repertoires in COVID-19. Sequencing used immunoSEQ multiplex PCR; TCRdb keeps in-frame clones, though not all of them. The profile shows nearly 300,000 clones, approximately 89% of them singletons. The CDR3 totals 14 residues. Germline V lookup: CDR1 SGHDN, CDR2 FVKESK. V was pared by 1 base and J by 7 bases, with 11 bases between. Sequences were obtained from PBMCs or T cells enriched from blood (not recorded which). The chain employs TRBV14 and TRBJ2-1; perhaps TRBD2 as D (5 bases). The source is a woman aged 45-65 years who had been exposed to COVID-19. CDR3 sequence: CASSQASRRNEQFF. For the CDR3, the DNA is TGTGCCAGCAGCCAAGCTTCCCGGAGGAATGAGCAGTTCTTC.